These T cell receptor beta chains were read from a single sample in a study of blood T cell repertoires in COVID-19. TCRdb's copy holds only in-frame clones and misses some; the assay was immunoSEQ multiplex PCR. This sample carries roughly 430,000 clones, over 75% of them seen once, and the ten largest clones take 2% to 2.5%. Material: PBMCs or T cells enriched from blood (not recorded which). The receptor set was obtained from a middle-aged woman with acute COVID-19. Both conserved end residues are part of each CDR3. A D gene is named only where the DNA matches it firmly. Clone size is not always given. Where it is, it says once, few, many or a class for expanded clones.

V	J	size	D	DNA	CDR3
TRBV2	TRBJ2-7	NA	NA	TGTGCCAGCGAGGGACAAACCGACGAGCAGTACTTC	CASEGQTDEQYF
TRBV19	TRBJ1-5	NA	NA	TGTGCCAGTAGGGCGGAAAGGAGTGCAAGCAATCAGCCCCAGCATTTT	CASRAERSASNQPQHF
TRBV29-1	TRBJ2-2	NA	NA	TGCAGCGTACAAACCGCGAGGGCCGGGGAGCTGTTTTTT	CSVQTARAGELFF
TRBV19	TRBJ1-6	NA	TRBD1	TGTGCCAGTAGCGCCTACCTCCAACAGGGGTTATATTCACCCCTCCACTTT	CASSAYLQQGLYSPLHF
TRBV5-6	TRBJ2-1	NA	NA	TGTGCCAGCAGCTTGGATGGGGGGGCCTCCTACAATGAGCAGTTCTTC	CASSLDGGASYNEQFF
TRBV5-1	TRBJ2-2	NA	TRBD1	TGCGCCAGCAGCACTGACAGGGCGGACACCGGGGAGCTGTTTTTT	CASSTDRADTGELFF
TRBV25-1	TRBJ2-5	NA	NA	TGTGCCAGCAGTGAATTTTCAGGCCAAGAGACCCAGTACTTC	CASSEFSGQETQYF
TRBV7-6	TRBJ1-2	NA	NA	TGTGCCAGCAGCTTAGGCCCCGCGGGGCCTAACTATGGCTACACCTTC	CASSLGPAGPNYGYTF
TRBV7-9	TRBJ1-4	once	NA	TGTGCCAGCAGCTTAGGTTCTGCGGGGAATGAAAAACTGTTTTTT	CASSLGSAGNEKLFF
TRBV7-9	TRBJ1-5	NA	NA	TGTGCCAGCAGCTTCTCCAATCAGCCCCAGCATTTT	CASSFSNQPQHF
TRBV14	TRBJ2-1	NA	NA	TGTGCCAGCAGCCAAGGAATCGGTTTGAAGCAGTTCTTC	CASSQGIGLKQFF
TRBV7-9	TRBJ1-3	NA	TRBD1	TGTGCCAGCAGCTCGGGGACAGGGGGAAACACCATATATTTT	CASSSGTGGNTIYF
TRBV4-1	TRBJ2-7	few	NA	TGCGCCAGCAGCCAAGGTCAGGGAATGTTGAACGAGCAGTACTTC	CASSQGQGMLNEQYF
TRBV5-1	TRBJ2-7	NA	NA	TGCGCCAGCAGCTTGGGCTCAGGGGGGTACGAGCAGTACTTC	CASSLGSGGYEQYF
TRBV5-1	TRBJ2-3	NA	TRBD1	TGCGCCAGCAGCCTGGACAGGGGTGGAGGAGATACGCAGTATTTT	CASSLDRGGGDTQYF
TRBV4-1	TRBJ2-3	NA	NA	TGCGCCAGCAGCCAAGTTTCGACTAGCACAGATACGCAGTATTTT	CASSQVSTSTDTQYF
TRBV6-5	TRBJ1-2	NA	NA	TGTGCCAGCAGTTACGGGCATGGCTACACCTTC	CASSYGHGYTF
TRBV10-3	TRBJ2-3	NA	TRBD1	TGTGCCATCAGTGAGGGTACAGGGGCCGTTCGCGCAGATACGCAGTATTTT	CAISEGTGAVRADTQYF
TRBV6-2/TRBV6-3	TRBJ2-7	NA	NA	TGTGCCAGCAGTTCGCGGGCGGGGGCAATGCCCGAGCAGTACTTC	CASSSRAGAMPEQYF
TRBV5-1	TRBJ1-6	NA	TRBD1	TGCGCCAGCAGCTCCGGGACAGGGCCAAATTCACCCCTCCACTTT	CASSSGTGPNSPLHF
TRBV9	TRBJ2-7	NA	NA	TGTGCCAGCAGCGGAGGAAACGAGCAGTACTTC	CASSGGNEQYF
TRBV19	TRBJ1-5	NA	TRBD1	TGTGCCAGTAGCACAAAAGGACAGGGCCGCAATCAGCCCCAGCATTTT	CASSTKGQGRNQPQHF
TRBV5-1	TRBJ2-3	once	TRBD2	TGCGCCAGCAGCCCTAGGACTAGCGGGGGGGTTAGCACAGATACGCAGTATTTT	CASSPRTSGGVSTDTQYF
TRBV27	TRBJ2-3	NA	TRBD2	TGTGCCAGCAGTTTCGGGGGGGGAGATACGCAGTATTTT	CASSFGGGDTQYF
TRBV11-2	TRBJ1-4	NA	TRBD1	TGTGCCAGCAGCGAAACAGGGGGAACTAATGAAAAACTGTTTTTT	CASSETGGTNEKLFF
TRBV11-2	TRBJ1-2	NA	NA	TGTGCCAGCAGCTTAGATGACGACAGTCAGTATGGCTACACCTTC	CASSLDDDSQYGYTF
TRBV10-2	TRBJ1-1	NA	TRBD1	TGCGCCAGCCGGGACAGGGGGCCGAGGTCAAACACTGAAGCTTTCTTT	CASRDRGPRSNTEAFF
TRBV27	TRBJ1-3	NA	NA	TGTGCCAGCAGTCGGGACACCTTAGTCCAATCGGGAAACACCATATATTTT	CASSRDTLVQSGNTIYF
TRBV9	TRBJ2-3	NA	TRBD2	TGTGCCAGCAGCGGCGGACTAGCGGGGGGCACAGATACGCAGTATTTT	CASSGGLAGGTDTQYF